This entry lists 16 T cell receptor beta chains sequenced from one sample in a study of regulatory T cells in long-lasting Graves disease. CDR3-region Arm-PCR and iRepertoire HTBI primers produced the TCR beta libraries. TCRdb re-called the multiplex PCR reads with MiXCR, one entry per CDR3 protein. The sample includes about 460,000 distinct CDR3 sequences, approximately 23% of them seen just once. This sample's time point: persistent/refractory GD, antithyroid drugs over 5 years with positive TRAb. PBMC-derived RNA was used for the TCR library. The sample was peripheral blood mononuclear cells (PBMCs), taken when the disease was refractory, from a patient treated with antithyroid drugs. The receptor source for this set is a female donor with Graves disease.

The CDR3 DNA is TGTGCCAGCAGCTTAGCCGGATTAGCGGGACATTACGAGCAGTACTTC. This sequence encodes CASSLAGLAGHYEQYF. This chain uses TRBV11-2 with TRBJ2-7; 8 bases fit TRBD2. CDR1 and CDR2 (germline): SGHAT, FQNNGV. The CDR3 totals 16 residues. J was trimmed by 4 bases and V by 1 base; bases with no gene match: 9. Combining the CDR3 with reference TRBV11-2 and TRBJ2-7 gives the whole variable domain EAGVAQSPRYKIIEKRQSVAFWCNPISGHATLYWYQQILGQGPKLLIQFQNNGVVDDSQLPKDRFSAERLKGVDSTLKIQPAKLEDSAVYLCASSLAGLAGHYEQYFGPGTRLTVT.

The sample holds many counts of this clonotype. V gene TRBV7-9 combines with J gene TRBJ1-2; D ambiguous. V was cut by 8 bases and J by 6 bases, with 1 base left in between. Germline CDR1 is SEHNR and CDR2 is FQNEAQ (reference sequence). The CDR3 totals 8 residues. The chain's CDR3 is CASDGYTF. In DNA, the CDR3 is TGTGCCAGCGATGGCTACACCTTC.

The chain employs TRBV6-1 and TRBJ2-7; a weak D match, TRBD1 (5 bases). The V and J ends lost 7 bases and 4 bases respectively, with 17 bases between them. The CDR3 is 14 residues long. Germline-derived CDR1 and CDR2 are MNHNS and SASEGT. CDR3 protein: CASTRATALYEQYF. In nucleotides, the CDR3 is TGTGCCAGCACCAGGGCAACAGCATTATACGAGCAGTACTTC.

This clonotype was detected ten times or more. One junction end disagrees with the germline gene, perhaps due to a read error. The chain's CDR3 is CASSLAGGNTEAFF. The CDR3 nucleotides read TGTGCCAGCAGTTTAGCCGGCGGGAACACTGAAGCTTTCTTT. This chain uses TRBV5-1 with TRBJ1-1; D remains ambiguous. This CDR3 comprises 14 residues. Germline lookup yields CDR1 SGHRS and CDR2 YFSETQ.

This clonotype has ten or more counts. The CDR3 nucleotides are TGTGCCAGCAGTAAGACAGGGGAAATCACCGGGGAGCTGTTTTTT. Translated: CASSKTGEITGELFF. The V and J genes are TRBV12-3 or TRBV12-4 and TRBJ2-2; 8 nucleotides match TRBD1. The V and J ends lost 5 bases and 4 bases, in that order; junction bases with no gene match: 6. The CDR3 length is 15 residues.

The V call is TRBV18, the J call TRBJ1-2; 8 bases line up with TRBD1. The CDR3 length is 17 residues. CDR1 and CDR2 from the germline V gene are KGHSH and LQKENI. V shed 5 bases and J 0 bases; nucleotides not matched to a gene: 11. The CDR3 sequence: CASSSQYGTGANYGYTF. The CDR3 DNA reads TGTGCCAGCTCATCCCAGTACGGGACAGGAGCTAACTATGGCTACACCTTC. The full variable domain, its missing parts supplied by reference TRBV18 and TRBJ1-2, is NAGVMQNPRHLVRRRGQEARLRCSPMKGHSHVYWYRQLPEEGLKFMVYLQKENIIDESGMPKERFSAEFPKEGPSILRIQQVVRGDSAAYFCASSSQYGTGANYGYTFGSGTRLTVV.

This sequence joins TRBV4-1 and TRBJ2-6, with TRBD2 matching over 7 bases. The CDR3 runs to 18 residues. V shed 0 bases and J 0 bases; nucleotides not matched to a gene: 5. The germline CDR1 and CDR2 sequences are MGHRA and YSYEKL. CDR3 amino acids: CASSQEAGRISGANVLTF. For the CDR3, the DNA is TGCGCCAGCAGCCAAGAAGCGGGACGGATCTCTGGGGCCAACGTCCTGACTTTC.

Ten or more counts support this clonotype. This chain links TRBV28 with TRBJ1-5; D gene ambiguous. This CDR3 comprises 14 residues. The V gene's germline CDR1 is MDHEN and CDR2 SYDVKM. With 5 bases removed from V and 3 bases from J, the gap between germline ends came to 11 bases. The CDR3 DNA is TGTGCCAGCAGTCCCCAGTCAATCAATCAGCCCCAGCATTTT. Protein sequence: CASSPQSINQPQHF.

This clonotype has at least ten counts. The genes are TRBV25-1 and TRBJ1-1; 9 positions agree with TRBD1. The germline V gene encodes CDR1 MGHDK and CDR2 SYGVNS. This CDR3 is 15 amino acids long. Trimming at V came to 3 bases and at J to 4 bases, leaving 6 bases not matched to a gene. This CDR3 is CASSEYRGLGTEAFF. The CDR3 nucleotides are TGTGCCAGCAGTGAGTACAGGGGGCTAGGCACTGAAGCTTTCTTT.

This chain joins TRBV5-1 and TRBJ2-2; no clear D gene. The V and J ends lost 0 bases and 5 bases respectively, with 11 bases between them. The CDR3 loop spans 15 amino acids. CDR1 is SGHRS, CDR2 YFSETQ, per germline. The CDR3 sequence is CASSLGSVGTGELFF. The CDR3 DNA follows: TGCGCCAGCAGCTTGGGCTCCGTGGGGACCGGGGAGCTGTTTTTT.

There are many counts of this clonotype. This CDR3 reads CASSLLDSRNQPQHF. CDR3 DNA: TGTGCCAGCAGTTTGCTTGACAGTCGCAATCAGCCCCAGCATTTT. The genes are TRBV2 and TRBJ1-5, with a weak D call TRBD1 (5 bases). The CDR3 is 15 amino acids. Germline CDR1 and CDR2: SNHLY and FYNNEI. Trimming removed 5 bases at V and 2 bases at J, with 13 bases between.

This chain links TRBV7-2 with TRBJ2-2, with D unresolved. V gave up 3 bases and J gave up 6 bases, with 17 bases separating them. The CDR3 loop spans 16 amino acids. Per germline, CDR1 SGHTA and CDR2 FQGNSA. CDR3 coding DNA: TGTGCCAGCAGCTTTCAGGCCAATGGTGGGGCCGGGGAGCTGTTTTTT. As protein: CASSFQANGGAGELFF. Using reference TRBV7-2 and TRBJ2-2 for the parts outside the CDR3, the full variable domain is GAGVSQSPSNKVTEKGKDVELRCDPISGHTALYWYRQSLGQGLEFLIYFQGNSAPDKSGLPSDRFSAERTGGSVSTLTIQRTQQEDSAVYLCASSFQANGGAGELFFGEGSRLTVL.

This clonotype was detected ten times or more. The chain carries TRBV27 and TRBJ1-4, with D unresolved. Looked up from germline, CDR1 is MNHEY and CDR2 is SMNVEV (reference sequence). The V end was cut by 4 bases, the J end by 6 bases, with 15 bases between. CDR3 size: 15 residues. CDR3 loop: CASSWSGNRHEKLFF. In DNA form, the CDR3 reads TGTGCCAGCAGTTGGTCGGGAAATAGGCATGAAAAACTGTTTTTT.

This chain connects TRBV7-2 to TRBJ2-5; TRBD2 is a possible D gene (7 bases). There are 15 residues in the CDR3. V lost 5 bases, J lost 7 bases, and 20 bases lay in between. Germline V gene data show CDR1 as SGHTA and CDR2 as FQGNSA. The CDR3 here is CASSLSSGTRGTQYF. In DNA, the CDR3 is TGTGCCAGCAGCCTTTCTAGCGGAACCAGGGGGACCCAGTACTTC.

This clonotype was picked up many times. As DNA, the CDR3 is TGTGCCAGCAGCCCGGTTTCCCTCAGGGCTGAAGCTTTCTTT. Encoded protein: CASSPVSLRAEAFF. The chain has TRBV28 and TRBJ1-1, with a weak D call TRBD1 (5 bases). Germline V gives CDR1 MDHEN, CDR2 SYDVKM. The CDR3 contains 14 residues. V lost 6 bases and J 6 bases, leaving 17 bases between the germline ends.

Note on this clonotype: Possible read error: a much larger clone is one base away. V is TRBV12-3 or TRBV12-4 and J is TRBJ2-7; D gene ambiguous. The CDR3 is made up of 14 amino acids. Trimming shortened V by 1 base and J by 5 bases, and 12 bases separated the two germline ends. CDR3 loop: CASSLGQRIHEQYF. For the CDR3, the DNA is TGTGCCAGCAGTTTAGGGCAGAGGATCCACGAGCAGTACTTC.